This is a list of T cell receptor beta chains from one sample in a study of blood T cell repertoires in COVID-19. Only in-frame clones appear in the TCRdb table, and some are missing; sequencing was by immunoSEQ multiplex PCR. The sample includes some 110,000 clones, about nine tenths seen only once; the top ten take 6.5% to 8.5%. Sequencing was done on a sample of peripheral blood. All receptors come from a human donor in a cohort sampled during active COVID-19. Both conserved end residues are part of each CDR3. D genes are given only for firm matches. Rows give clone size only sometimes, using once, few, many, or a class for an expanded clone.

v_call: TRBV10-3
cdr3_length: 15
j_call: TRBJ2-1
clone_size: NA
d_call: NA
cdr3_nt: TGTGCCATCAGGGTCGGTGGGGGGGCCGGTGAGGAGCAGTTCTTC
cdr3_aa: CAIRVGGGAGEEQFF

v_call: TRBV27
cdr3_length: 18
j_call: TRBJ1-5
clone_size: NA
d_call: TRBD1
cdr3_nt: TGTGCCAGCAGTTTGAGGGGACAGGGGACCACCGGCAATCAGCCCCAGCATTTT
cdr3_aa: CASSLRGQGTTGNQPQHF

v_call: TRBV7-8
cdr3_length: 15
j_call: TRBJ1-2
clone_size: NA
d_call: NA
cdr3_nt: TGTGCCAGCAGTTACACATTCGAAGGGGGAAATGGCTACACCTTC
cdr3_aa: CASSYTFEGGNGYTF

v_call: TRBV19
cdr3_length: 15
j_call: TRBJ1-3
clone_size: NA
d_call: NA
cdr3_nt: TGTGCCAGTAGACCGACAGGAGGTTCTGGAAACACCATATATTTT
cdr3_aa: CASRPTGGSGNTIYF

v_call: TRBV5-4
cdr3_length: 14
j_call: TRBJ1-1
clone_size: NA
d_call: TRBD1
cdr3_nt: TGTGCCAGCAGCGGTGGGACAGCAAACACTGAAGCTTTCTTT
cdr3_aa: CASSGGTANTEAFF

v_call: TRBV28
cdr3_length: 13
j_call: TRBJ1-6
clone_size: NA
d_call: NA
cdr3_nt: TGTGCCAGCAGTTTTCAGTATAATTCACCCCTCCACTTT
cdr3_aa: CASSFQYNSPLHF

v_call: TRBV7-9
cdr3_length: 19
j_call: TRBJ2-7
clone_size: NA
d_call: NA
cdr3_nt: TGTGCCAGCAGCTTAGAGGTCGGATTTGGCAGCGAGAAATCCTACGAGCAGTACTTC
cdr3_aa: CASSLEVGFGSEKSYEQYF

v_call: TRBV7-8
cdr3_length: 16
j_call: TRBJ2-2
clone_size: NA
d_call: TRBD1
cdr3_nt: TGTGCCAGCAGCTTAATGGGACAGGGTGGAAGAGGGGAGCTGTTTTTT
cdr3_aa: CASSLMGQGGRGELFF

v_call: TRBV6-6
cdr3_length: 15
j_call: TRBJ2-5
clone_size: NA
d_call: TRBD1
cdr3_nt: TGTGCCAGCAGTGACGGACAGGCCGTGGGGGAGACCCAGTACTTC
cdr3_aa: CASSDGQAVGETQYF

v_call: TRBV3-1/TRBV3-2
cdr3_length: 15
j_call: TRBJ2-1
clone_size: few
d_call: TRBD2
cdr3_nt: TGTGCCAGCAGCCCCCGGACTAGTAGAGTCAATGAGCAGTTCTTC
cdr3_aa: CASSPRTSRVNEQFF

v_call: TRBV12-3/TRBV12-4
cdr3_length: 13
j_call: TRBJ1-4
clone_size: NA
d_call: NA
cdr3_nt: TGTGCCAGCAGCCGTACAACTAATGAAAAACTGTTTTTT
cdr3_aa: CASSRTTNEKLFF

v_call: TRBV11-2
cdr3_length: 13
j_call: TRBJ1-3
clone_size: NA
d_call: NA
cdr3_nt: TGTGCCAGCCTGGGACTCCAGGGAAACACCATATATTTT
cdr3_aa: CASLGLQGNTIYF

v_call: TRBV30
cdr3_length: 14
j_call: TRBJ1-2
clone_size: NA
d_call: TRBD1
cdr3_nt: TGTGCCTGGAGTCCGGCAGGGGGCTATCGTGGCTACACCTTC
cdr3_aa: CAWSPAGGYRGYTF

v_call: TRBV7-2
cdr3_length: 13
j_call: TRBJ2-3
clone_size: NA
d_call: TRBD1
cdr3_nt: TGTGCCAGCAGCCCCGGCCGGGACAGGGGGCAGTATTTT
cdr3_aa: CASSPGRDRGQYF

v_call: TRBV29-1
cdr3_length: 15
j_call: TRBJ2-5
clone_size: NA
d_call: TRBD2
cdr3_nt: TGCAGCGTGGTCCTACCTCTAGCGGACCAAGAGACCCAGTACTTC
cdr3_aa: CSVVLPLADQETQYF

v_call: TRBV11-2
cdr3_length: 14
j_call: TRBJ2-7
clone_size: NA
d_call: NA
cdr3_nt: TGTGCCAGCAGCTTAAATGAACGGGGCTACGAGCAGTACTTC
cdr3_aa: CASSLNERGYEQYF

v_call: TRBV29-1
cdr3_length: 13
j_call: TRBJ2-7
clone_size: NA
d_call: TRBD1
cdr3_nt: TGCAGCGTTGAGGGGCAGGGGGCCTACGAGCAGTACTTC
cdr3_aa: CSVEGQGAYEQYF

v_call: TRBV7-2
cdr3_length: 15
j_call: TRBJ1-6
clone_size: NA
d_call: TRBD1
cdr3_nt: TGTGCCAGCAGCGTACAGGGGCAGGGAAATTCACCCCTCCACTTT
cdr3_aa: CASSVQGQGNSPLHF

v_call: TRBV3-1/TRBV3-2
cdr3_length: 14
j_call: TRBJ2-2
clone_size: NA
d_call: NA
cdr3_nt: TGTGCCAGCAGCCCCCTCTGGTTGAGCGGGGAGCTGTTTTTT
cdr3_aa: CASSPLWLSGELFF

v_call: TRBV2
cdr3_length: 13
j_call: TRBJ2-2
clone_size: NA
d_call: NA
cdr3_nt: TGTGCCAGCAGCCGGGACTCGCTCGGGGAGCTGTTTTTT
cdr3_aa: CASSRDSLGELFF

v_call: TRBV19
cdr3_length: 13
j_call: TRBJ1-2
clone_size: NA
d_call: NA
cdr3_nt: TGTGCCAGTAGTCTCAGGGGCGGCTATGGCTACACCTTC
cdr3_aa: CASSLRGGYGYTF

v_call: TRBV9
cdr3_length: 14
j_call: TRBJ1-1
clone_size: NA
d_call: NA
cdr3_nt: TGTGCCAGCAGCGTAGCCACTACGAACACTGAAGCTTTCTTT
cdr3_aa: CASSVATTNTEAFF

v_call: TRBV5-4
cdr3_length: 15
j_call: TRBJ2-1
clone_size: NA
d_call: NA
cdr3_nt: TGTGCCAGCAGCCTAGACGGAGCGCCCTACAATGAGCAGTTCTTC
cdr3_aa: CASSLDGAPYNEQFF

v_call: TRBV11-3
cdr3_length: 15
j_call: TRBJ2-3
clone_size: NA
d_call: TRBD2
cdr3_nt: TGTGCCAGCAGCTTCCAAGCGGGAGGCTCCGATACGCAGTATTTT
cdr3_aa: CASSFQAGGSDTQYF

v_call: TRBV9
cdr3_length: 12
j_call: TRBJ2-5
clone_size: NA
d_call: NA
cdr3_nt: TGTGCCAGCAGCGCCCCGTCCGGGACCCAGTACTTC
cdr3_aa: CASSAPSGTQYF

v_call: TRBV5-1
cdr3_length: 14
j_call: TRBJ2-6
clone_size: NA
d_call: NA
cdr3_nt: TGCGCCAGCAGCTTGGGAGCTGGGGCCAACGTCCTGACTTTC
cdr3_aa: CASSLGAGANVLTF

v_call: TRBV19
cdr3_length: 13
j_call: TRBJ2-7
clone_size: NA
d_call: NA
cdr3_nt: TGTGCCAGTACCCAGGACGGACACTACGAGCAGTACTTC
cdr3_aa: CASTQDGHYEQYF